Shown below are 3 T cell receptor beta chains from a single sample sequenced in a study of T cells after yellow fever vaccination. TCRdb itself ran the 5' RACE reads through MiXCR, one entry per CDR3 protein. The data contain 80,000 to 100,000 distinct CDR3 sequences, under 9% of them singletons. Sequencing was performed on CD8+ T cells not binding an NS4B(214-222) dextramer, sorted from PBMCs, taken more than 13 days after the first yellow fever vaccination. The source of these receptors is a man between 18 and 29 years old who received the YFV17D yellow fever vaccine.

This chain connects TRBV5-1 to TRBJ1-3; TRBD1 agrees at 8 bases. Germline values: CDR1 SGHRS, CDR2 YFSETQ. CDR3 length: 18 residues. J lost 0 bases, V lost 0 bases, and 8 bases had no gene match. CDR3 amino acids: CASSLVLGTGVSGNTIYF. The CDR3, as DNA: TGCGCCAGCAGCTTGGTTCTTGGGACAGGAGTCTCTGGAAACACCATATATTTT.

The chain recombines TRBV7-9 with TRBJ1-1; weak D call: TRBD1 (6 bases). The CDR3 has 13 amino acids. V lost 8 bases to trimming and J lost 0 bases, with 10 bases between them. The germline V gene has CDR1 SEHNR and CDR2 FQNEAQ (reference sequence). The CDR3 DNA reads TGTGCCAGCTCCACAGGGTTGAACACTGAAGCTTTCTTT. Its translation is CASSTGLNTEAFF.

This clonotype was observed a handful of times. The V gene is TRBV4-1, the J gene TRBJ2-4, with D perhaps TRBD2 (5 bases). The CDR3 is made up of 17 amino acids. V lost 1 base to trimming and J lost 0 bases, with 13 bases between them. Per the germline V gene, CDR1 is MGHRA and CDR2 is YSYEKL. CDR3 region: CASSQVLSGIAKNIQYF. The CDR3 DNA reads TGCGCCAGCAGCCAAGTGCTTTCGGGGATAGCCAAAAACATTCAGTACTTC.